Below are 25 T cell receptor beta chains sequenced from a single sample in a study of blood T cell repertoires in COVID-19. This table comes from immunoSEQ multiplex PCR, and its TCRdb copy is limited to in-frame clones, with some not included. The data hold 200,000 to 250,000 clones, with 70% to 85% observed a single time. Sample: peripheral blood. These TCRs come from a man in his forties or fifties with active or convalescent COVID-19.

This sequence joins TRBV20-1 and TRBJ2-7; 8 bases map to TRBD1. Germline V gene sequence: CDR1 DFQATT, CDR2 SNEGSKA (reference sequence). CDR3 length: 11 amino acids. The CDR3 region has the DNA TGCGGGGACAGGCGATCCTACGAGCAGTACGTC. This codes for CGDRRSYEQYV.

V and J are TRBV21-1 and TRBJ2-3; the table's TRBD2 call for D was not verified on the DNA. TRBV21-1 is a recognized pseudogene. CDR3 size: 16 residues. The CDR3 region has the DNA TGTGCCAGCAGCAATCCAGGGGCTAGCGGCGCAGATACGCAGTATTTT. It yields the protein CASSNPGASGADTQYF.

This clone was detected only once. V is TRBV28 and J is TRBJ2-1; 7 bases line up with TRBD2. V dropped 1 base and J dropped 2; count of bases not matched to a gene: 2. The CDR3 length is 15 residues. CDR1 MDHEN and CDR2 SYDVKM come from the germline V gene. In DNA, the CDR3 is TGTGCCAGCAGTTTATCGGGGGGAGCCTACAATGAGCAGTTCTTC. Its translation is CASSLSGGAYNEQFF.

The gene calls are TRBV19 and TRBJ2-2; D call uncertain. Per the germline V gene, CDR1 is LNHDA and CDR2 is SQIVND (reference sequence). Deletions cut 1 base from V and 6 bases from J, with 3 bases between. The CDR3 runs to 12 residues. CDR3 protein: CASSIVAGELFF. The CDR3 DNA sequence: TGTGCCAGTAGTATAGTAGCCGGGGAGCTGTTTTTT.

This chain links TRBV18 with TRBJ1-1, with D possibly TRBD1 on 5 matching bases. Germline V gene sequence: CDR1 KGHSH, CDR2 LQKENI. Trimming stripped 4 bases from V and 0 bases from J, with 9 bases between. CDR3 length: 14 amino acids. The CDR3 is CASSLAGMNTEAFF. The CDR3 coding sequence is TGTGCCAGCTCACTGGCAGGGATGAACACTGAAGCTTTCTTT.

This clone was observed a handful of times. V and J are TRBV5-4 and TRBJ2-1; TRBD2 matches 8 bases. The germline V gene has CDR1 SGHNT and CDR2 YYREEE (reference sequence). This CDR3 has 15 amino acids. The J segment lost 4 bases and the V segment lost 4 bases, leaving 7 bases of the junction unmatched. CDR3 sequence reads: CASSPREGGYNEQFF. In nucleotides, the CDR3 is TGTGCCAGCAGCCCCCGGGAGGGGGGGTACAATGAGCAGTTCTTC.

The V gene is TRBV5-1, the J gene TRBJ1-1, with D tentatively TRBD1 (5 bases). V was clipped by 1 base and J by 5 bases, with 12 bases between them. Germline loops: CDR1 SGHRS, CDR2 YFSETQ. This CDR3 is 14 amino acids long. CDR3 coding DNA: TGCGCCAGCAGCTTGTCTCAGGGAGGGACTGAAGCTTTCTTT. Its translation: CASSLSQGGTEAFF.

The CDR3 DNA sequence: TGTGCCAGCTCTCAAAATTCCGGGACTAGCGGTTCCTACAATGAGCAGTTCTTC. This translates into CASSQNSGTSGSYNEQFF. The chain is built from TRBV18 and TRBJ2-1; TRBD2 agrees at 11 bases. The length of the CDR3 is 18 residues. The germline gives CDR1 KGHSH, CDR2 LQKENI. J gave up 1 base and V 6 bases, and 11 bases lay outside the gene matches.

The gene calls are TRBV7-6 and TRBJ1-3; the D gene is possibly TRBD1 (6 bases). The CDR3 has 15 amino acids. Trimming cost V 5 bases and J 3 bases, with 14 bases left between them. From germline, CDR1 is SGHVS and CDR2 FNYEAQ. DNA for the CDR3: TGTGCCAGCAGCATACAGGGAACGGGTGGAAACACCATATATTTT. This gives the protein CASSIQGTGGNTIYF.

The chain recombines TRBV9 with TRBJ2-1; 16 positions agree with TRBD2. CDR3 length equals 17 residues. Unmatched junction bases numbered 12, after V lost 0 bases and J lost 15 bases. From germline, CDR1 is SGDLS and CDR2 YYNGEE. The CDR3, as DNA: TGTGCCAGCAGCGTAGGAGATGGGGGACTAGCGGGAGGGCATCTGTTCTTC. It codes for CASSVGDGGLAGGHLFF.

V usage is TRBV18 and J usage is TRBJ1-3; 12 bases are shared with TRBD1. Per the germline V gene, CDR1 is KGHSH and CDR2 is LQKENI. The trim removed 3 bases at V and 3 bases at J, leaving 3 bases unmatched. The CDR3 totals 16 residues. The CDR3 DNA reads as TGTGCCAGCTCACCGGGACAGGGGGCGTTTGGAAACACCATATATTTT. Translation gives CASSPGQGAFGNTIYF.

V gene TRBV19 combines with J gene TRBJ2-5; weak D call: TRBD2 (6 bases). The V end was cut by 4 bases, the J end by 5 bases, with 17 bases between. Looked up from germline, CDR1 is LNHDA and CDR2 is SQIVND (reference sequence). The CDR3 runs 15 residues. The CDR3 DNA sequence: TGTGCCAGTAGTAACGGGCGGGGATCAGGGGAGACCCAGTACTTC. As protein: CASSNGRGSGETQYF.

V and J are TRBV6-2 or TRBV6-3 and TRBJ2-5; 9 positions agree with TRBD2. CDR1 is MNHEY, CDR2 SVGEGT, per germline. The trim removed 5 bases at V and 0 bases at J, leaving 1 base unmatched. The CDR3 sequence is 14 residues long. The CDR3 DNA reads TGTGCCAGCAGTCTAGCGGGGAACCAAGAGACCCAGTACTTC. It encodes CASSLAGNQETQYF.

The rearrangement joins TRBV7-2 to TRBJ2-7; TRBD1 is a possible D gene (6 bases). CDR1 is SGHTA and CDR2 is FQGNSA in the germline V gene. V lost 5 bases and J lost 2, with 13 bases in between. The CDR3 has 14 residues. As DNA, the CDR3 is TGTGCCAGCAGCCGCCGGGACATCCCCTACGAGCAGTACTTC. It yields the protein CASSRRDIPYEQYF.

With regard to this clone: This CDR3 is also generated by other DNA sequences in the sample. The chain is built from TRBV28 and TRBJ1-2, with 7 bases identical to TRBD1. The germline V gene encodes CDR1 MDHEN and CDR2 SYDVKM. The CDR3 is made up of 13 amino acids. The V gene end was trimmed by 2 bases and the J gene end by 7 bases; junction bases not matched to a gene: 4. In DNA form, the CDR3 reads TGTGCCAGCAGTTTAGAGGGGGCGCGTGGCTACACCTTC. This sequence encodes CASSLEGARGYTF.

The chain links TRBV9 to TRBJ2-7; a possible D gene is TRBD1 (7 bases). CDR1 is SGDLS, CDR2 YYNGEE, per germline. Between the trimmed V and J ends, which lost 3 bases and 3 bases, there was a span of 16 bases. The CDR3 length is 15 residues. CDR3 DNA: TGTGCCAGCAGCGCAGGAGGGGGCCGGGACTACGAGCAGTACTTC. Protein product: CASSAGGGRDYEQYF.

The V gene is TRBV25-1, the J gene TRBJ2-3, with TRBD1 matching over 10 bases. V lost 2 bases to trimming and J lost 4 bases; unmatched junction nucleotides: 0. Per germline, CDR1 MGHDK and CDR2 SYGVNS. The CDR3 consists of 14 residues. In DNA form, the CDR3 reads TGTGCCAGCAGTGAAGGGACAGGGGCAGATACGCAGTATTTT. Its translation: CASSEGTGADTQYF.

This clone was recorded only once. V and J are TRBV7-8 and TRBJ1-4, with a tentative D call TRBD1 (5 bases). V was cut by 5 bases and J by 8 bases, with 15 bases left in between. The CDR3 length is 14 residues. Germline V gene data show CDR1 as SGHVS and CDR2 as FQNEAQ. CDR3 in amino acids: CASSIGRTSEKLFF. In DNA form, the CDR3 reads TGTGCCAGCAGCATAGGGCGGACAAGCGAAAAACTGTTTTTT.

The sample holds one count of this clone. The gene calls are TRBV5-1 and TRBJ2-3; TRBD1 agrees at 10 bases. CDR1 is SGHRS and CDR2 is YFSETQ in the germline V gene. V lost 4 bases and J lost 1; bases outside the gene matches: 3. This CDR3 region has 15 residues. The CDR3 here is CASSTGQGGTDTQYF. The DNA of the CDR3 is TGCGCCAGCAGCACCGGACAGGGGGGCACAGATACGCAGTATTTT.

CDR3 coding DNA: TGTGCCAGCAGCCAAGGACAGGGAATCTATGGCTACACCTTC. It codes for CASSQGQGIYGYTF. This chain connects TRBV3-1 (or the pseudogene TRBV3-2) to TRBJ1-2; TRBD1 matches 7 bases. Germline lookup yields CDR1 LGHDT and CDR2 YNNKEL (reference sequence). The CDR3 spans 14 residues. Unmatched junction bases numbered 3, after V lost 1 base and J lost 4 bases.

The CDR3 reads CASSPQGYSNQPQHF. CDR3 DNA: TGTGCCAGCAGTCCTCAGGGGTATAGCAATCAGCCCCAGCATTTT. This rearrangement joins TRBV28 to TRBJ1-5; possibly TRBD1 for D (6 bases). The germline V gene has CDR1 MDHEN and CDR2 SYDVKM. The CDR3 spans 15 residues. Between the trimmed V and J ends, which lost 5 bases and 0 bases, there was a span of 11 bases.

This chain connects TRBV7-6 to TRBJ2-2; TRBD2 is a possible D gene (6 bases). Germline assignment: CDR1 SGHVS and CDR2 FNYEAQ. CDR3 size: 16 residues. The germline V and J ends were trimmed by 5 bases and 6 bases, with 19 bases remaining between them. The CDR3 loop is CASSPTGLPGAGELFF. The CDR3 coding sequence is TGTGCCAGCAGCCCGACGGGACTTCCGGGGGCCGGGGAGCTGTTTTTT.

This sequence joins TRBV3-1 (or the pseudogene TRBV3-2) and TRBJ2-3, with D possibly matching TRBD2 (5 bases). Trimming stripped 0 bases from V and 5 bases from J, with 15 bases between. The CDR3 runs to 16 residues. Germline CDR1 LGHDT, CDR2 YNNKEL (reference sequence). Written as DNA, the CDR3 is TGTGCCAGCAGCCAAGACGAGCGGAGTGGTGGAGATACGCAGTATTTT. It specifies CASSQDERSGGDTQYF.

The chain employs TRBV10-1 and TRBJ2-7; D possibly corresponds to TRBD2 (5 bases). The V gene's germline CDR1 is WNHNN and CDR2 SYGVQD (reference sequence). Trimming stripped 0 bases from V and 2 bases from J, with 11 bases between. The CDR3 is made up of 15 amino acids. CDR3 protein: CASSESDGVTYEQYV. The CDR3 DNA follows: TGCGCCAGCAGTGAGTCGGACGGGGTTACCTACGAGCAGTACGTC.

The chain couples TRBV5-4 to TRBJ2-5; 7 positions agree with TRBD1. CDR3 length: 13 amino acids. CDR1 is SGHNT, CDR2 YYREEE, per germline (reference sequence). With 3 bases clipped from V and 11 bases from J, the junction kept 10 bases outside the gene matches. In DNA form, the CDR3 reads TGTGCCAGCAGCTCGGGGACAGCCCGTGGGCAGTACTTC. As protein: CASSSGTARGQYF.